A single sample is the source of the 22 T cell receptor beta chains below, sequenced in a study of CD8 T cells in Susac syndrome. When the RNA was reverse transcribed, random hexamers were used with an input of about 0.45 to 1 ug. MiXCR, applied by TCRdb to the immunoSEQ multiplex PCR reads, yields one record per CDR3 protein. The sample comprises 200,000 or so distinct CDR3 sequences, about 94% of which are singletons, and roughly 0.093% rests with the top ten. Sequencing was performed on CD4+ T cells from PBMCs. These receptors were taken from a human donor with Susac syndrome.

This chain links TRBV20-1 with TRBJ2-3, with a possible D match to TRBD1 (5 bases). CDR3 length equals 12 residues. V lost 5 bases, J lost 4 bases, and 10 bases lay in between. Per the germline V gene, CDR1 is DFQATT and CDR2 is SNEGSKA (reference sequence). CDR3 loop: CSAPQGPDTQYF. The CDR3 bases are TGCAGTGCTCCCCAGGGTCCAGATACGCAGTATTTT.

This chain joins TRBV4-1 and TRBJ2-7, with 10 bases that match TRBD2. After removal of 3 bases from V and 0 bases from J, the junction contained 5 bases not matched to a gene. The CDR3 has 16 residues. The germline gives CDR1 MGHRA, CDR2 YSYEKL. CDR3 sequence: CASSQVAGGNSYEQYF. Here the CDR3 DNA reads TGCGCCAGCAGCCAGGTAGCGGGGGGCAACTCCTACGAGCAGTACTTC.

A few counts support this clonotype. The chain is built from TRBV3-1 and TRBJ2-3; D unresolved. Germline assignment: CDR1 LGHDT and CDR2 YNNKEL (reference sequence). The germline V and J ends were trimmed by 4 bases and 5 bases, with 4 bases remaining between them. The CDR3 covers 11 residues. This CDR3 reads CASSPGDTQYF. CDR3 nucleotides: TGTGCCAGCAGCCCGGGAGATACGCAGTATTTT.

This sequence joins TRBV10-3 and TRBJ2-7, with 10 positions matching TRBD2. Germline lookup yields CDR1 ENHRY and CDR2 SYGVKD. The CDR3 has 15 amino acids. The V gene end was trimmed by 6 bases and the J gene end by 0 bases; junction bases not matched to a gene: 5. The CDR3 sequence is CAIRELAGYSYEQYF. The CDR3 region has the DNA TGTGCCATCAGGGAACTAGCGGGGTACTCCTACGAGCAGTACTTC.

In nucleotides, the CDR3 is TGCGCCAGCAGCCCAATCCGGTTGACAGGGGGCTACGAGCAGTACTTC. As protein: CASSPIRLTGGYEQYF. The V and J genes are TRBV4-1 and TRBJ2-7, with 9 bases matching TRBD1. V shed 4 bases and J 3 bases; nucleotides not matched to a gene: 10. The CDR3 is 16 residues long. CDR1 MGHRA and CDR2 YSYEKL come from the germline V gene.

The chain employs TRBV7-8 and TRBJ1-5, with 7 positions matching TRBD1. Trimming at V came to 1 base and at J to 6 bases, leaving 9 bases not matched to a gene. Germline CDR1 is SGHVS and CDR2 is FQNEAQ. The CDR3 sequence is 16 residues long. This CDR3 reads CASSLEDRIRAQPQHF. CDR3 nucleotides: TGTGCCAGCAGCTTAGAGGACAGGATCCGAGCTCAGCCCCAGCATTTT.

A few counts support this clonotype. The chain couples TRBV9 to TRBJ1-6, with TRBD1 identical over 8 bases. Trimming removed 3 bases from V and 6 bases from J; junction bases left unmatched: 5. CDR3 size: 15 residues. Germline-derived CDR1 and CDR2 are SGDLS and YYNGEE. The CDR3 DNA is TGTGCCAGCAGCGCTGGACAGGGAGCTAATTCACCCCTCCACTTT. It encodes CASSAGQGANSPLHF.

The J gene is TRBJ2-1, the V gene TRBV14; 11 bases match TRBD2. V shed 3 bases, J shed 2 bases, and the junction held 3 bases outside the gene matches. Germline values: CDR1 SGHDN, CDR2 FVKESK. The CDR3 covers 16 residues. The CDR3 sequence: CASSHHSGGAYNEQFF. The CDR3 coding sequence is TGTGCCAGCAGCCATCATAGCGGGGGGGCCTACAATGAGCAGTTCTTC.

CDR3 region: CASSPLRGGYTF. The DNA for the CDR3 is TGTGCCAGCAGCCCCCTCAGGGGCGGCTACACCTTC. The V and J genes are TRBV12-3 or TRBV12-4 and TRBJ1-2; D may be TRBD1 (6 bases). Trimming shortened V by 6 bases and J by 8 bases, and 13 bases separated the two germline ends. The CDR3 extends over 12 amino acids.

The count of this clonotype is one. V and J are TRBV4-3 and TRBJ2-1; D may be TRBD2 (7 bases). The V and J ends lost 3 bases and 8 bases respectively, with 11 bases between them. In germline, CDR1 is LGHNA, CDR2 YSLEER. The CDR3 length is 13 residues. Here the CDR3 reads CASSHTGGHEQFF. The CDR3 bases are TGCGCCAGCAGCCACACGGGGGGCCATGAGCAGTTCTTC.

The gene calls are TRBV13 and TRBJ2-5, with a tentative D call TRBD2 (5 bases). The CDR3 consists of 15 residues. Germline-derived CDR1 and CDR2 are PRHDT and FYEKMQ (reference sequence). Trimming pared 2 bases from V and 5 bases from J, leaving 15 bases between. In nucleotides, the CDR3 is TGTGCCAGCAGCTTAAGCGGACCCAACCGTGAGACCCAGTACTTC. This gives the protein CASSLSGPNRETQYF.

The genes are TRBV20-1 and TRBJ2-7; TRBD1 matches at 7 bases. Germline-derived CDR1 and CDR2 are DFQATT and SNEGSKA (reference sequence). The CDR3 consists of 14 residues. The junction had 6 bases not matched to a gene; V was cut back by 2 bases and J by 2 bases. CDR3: CSARWTGTPYEQYF. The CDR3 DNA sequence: TGCAGTGCTAGATGGACAGGAACTCCCTACGAGCAGTACTTC.

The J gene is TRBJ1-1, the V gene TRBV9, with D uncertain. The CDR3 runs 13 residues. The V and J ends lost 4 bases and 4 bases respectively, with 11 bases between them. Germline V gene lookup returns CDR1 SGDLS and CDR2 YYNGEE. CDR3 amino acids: CASSQTWATEAFF. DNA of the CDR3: TGTGCCAGCAGCCAAACATGGGCCACTGAAGCTTTCTTT.

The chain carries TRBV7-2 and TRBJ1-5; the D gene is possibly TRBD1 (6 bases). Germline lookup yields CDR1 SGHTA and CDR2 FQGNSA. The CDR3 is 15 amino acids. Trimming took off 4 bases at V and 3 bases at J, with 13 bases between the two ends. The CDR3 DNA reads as TGTGCCAGCAGCTCCACGGACAGATACAATCAGCCCCAGCATTTT. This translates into CASSSTDRYNQPQHF.

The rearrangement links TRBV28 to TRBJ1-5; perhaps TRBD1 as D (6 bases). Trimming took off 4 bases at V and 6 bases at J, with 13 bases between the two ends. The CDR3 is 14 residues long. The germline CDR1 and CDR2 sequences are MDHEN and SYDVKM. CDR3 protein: CASSSLQGTQPQHF. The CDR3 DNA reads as TGTGCCAGCAGTTCCCTACAGGGAACTCAGCCCCAGCATTTT.

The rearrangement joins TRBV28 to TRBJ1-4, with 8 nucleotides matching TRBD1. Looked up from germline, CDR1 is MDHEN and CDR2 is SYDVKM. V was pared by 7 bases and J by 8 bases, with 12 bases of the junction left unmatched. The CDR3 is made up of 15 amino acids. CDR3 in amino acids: CASTLGGQVAEKLFF. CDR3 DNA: TGTGCCAGCACCCTGGGGGGACAGGTTGCCGAAAAACTGTTTTTT. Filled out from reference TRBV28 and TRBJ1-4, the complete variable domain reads DVKVTQSSRYLVKRTGEKVFLECVQDMDHENMFWYRQDPGLGLRLIYFSYDVKMKEKGDIPEGYSVSREKKERFSLILESASTNQTSMYLCASTLGGQVAEKLFFGSGTQLSVL.

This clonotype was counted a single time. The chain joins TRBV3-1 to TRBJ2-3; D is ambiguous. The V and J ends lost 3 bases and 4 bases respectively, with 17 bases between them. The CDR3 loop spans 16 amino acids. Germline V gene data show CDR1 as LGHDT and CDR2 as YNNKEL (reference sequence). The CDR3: CASSHRRSEAADTQYF. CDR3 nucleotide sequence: TGTGCCAGCAGCCACAGGAGATCTGAAGCTGCAGATACGCAGTATTTT.

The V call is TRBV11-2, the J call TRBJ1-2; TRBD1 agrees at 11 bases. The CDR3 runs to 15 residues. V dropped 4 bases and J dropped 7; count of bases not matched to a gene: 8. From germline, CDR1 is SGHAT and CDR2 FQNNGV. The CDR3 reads CASSSPGTGGFGYTF. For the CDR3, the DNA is TGTGCCAGCAGCTCCCCCGGGACAGGGGGTTTTGGCTACACCTTC.

The CDR3 loop is CSASFSGANVLTF. For the CDR3, the DNA is TGCAGTGCTTCCTTCTCTGGGGCCAACGTCCTGACTTTC. The gene calls are TRBV20-1 and TRBJ2-6; unclear D gene. The V and J ends lost 5 bases and 0 bases respectively, with 5 bases between them. Germline V CDR1 and CDR2: DFQATT, SNEGSKA (reference sequence). There are 13 residues in the CDR3.

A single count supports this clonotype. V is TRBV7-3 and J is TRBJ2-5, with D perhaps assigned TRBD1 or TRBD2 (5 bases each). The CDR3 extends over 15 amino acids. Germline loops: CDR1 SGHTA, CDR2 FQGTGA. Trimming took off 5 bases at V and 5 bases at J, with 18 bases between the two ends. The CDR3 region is CASSLGAGLGETQYF. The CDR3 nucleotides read TGTGCCAGCAGCCTCGGGGCAGGGCTGGGGGAGACCCAGTACTTC.

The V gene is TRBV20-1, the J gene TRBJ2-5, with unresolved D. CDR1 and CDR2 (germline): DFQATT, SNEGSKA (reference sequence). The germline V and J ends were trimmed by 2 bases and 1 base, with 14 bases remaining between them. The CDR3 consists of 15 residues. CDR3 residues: CSARSSLGPQETQYF. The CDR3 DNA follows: TGCAGTGCTAGATCGAGTTTAGGGCCCCAAGAGACCCAGTACTTC.

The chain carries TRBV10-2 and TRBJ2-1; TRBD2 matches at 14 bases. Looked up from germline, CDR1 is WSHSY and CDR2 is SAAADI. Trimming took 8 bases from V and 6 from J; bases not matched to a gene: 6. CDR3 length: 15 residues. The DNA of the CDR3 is TGCGCCAGCCTACTCGGACTAGCGGGGGGCAATGAGCAGTTCTTC. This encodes CASLLGLAGGNEQFF.